A single sample is the source of the 25 T cell receptor beta chains below, sequenced in a study of T cells in Graves' hyperthyroidism and ophthalmopathy. The TCR beta CDR3 regions underwent amplification using RNA transcripts as the source. HTBI primers were used for first-round RT-PCR of the TCR CDR3. TCRdb re-analysed the multiplex PCR reads in MiXCR, keeping a single row per CDR3 protein. Found here are around 340,000 distinct CDR3 sequences, about 15% of them singletons; the top ten hold around 25%. The sequencing sample was made of blood. These receptors were taken from a woman aged 25 to 39 with Graves' hyperthyroidism.

This clonotype was observed at least ten times. The rearrangement links TRBV6-2 or TRBV6-3 to TRBJ2-3; D possibly corresponds to TRBD2 (6 bases). The length of the CDR3 is 13 residues. Germline V gene data show CDR1 as MNHEY and CDR2 as SVGEGT. V dropped 7 bases and J dropped 5 bases, with 13 bases sitting between them. Written as DNA, the CDR3 is TGTGCCAGCAAGGAGGGGCCCGGAGATACGCAGTATTTT. Its translation is CASKEGPGDTQYF.

The chain recombines TRBV19 with TRBJ1-2, with 7 bases identical to TRBD1. Trimming removed 3 bases from V and 3 bases from J; junction bases left unmatched: 10. The CDR3 covers 16 residues. Germline assignment: CDR1 LNHDA and CDR2 SQIVND (reference sequence). This CDR3 reads CASSINPPTGHYGYTF. As DNA, the CDR3 is TGTGCCAGTAGTATCAACCCTCCGACAGGGCACTATGGCTACACCTTC.

This clonotype was seen a single time. At one boundary the junction diverges from the germline segment, which might be a read error. The rearrangement links TRBV9 to TRBJ1-2; D perhaps matches TRBD1 (5 bases). CDR3 size: 14 residues. Germline CDR1 is SGDLS and CDR2 is YYNGEE. The chain's CDR3 is CASNVASTVGGYTF. The CDR3 coding sequence is TGTGCCAGCAACGTAGCTTCGACAGTAGGTGGCTACACCTTC.

The rearrangement links TRBV10-3 to TRBJ2-2; 9 bases agree with TRBD1. This CDR3 has 15 residues. Trimming took 2 bases from V and 5 from J; bases not matched to a gene: 3. The germline gives CDR1 ENHRY, CDR2 SYGVKD. CDR3 region: CAISEPGTGTGELFF. As DNA, the CDR3 is TGTGCCATCAGTGAGCCCGGGACAGGGACCGGGGAGCTGTTTTTT.

Many counts were recorded for this clonotype. The rearrangement uses TRBV5-1 and TRBJ1-1; 7 bases map to TRBD1. This CDR3 has 15 amino acids. V was pared by 2 bases and J by 1 base, with 5 bases of the junction left unmatched. Germline V lookup: CDR1 SGHRS, CDR2 YFSETQ. In DNA form, the CDR3 reads TGCGCCAGCAGCTTCCTCCGACAGGGGAACACTGAAGCTTTCTTT. This gives the protein CASSFLRQGNTEAFF.

This clonotype has just a few counts. The chain uses TRBV7-3 and TRBJ2-6, with D hard to call. This CDR3 has 14 amino acids. Trimming pared 5 bases from V and 4 bases from J, leaving 9 bases between. Germline values: CDR1 SGHTA, CDR2 FQGTGA. The chain's CDR3 is CASSESQGANVLTF. The CDR3 DNA is TGTGCCAGCAGCGAAAGTCAGGGGGCCAACGTCCTGACTTTC. The whole variable domain, filled in from reference TRBV7-3 and TRBJ2-6, reads GAGVSQTPSNKVTEKGKYVELRCDPISGHTALYWYRQSLGQGPEFLIYFQGTGAADDSGLPNDRFFAVRPEGSVSTLKIQRTERGDSAVYLCASSESQGANVLTFGAGSRLTVL.

This clonotype occurred many times. The rearrangement links TRBV12-3 or TRBV12-4 to TRBJ2-5; D call uncertain. Trimming removed 6 bases at V and 5 bases at J, with 10 bases between. The CDR3 has 12 amino acids. CDR3 residues: CASSLTSETQYF. The DNA of the CDR3 is TGTGCCAGCAGCTTAACCTCGGAGACCCAGTACTTC.

In its sample, this clonotype was seen many times. The chain joins TRBV9 to TRBJ2-3; D remains unclear. The V end was cut by 0 bases, the J end by 5 bases, with 16 bases between. Germline loops: CDR1 SGDLS, CDR2 YYNGEE. The CDR3 sequence is 16 residues long. CDR3 bases: TGTGCCAGCAGCGTAGAGCTAAGTCGAGTCAAAGATACGCAGTATTTT. Its protein product is CASSVELSRVKDTQYF.

The chain joins TRBV7-2 to TRBJ1-6; the D gene is possibly TRBD1 (5 bases). The CDR3 runs to 15 residues. Germline V CDR1 and CDR2: SGHTA, FQGNSA. Trimming removed 1 base at V and 7 bases at J, with 11 bases between. The CDR3 protein is CASSLVTGENSPLHF. The CDR3 DNA reads TGTGCCAGCAGCTTAGTAACGGGGGAGAATTCACCCCTCCACTTT.

This clonotype was observed at least ten times. The V call is TRBV20-1, the J call TRBJ2-5, with 11 nucleotides matching TRBD1. Trimming took 5 bases from V and 5 from J; bases not matched to a gene: 4. The CDR3 has 13 amino acids. From germline, CDR1 is DFQATT and CDR2 SNEGSKA (reference sequence). The CDR3 sequence: CSAPGTGGETQYF. The CDR3 nucleotides are TGCAGTGCTCCCGGGACAGGGGGGGAGACCCAGTACTTC.

The chain joins TRBV30 to TRBJ1-2, with 7 bases fitting TRBD1. Per the germline V gene, CDR1 is GTSNPN and CDR2 is SVGIG (reference sequence). The V gene end was trimmed by 5 bases and the J gene end by 8 bases; junction bases not matched to a gene: 14. This CDR3 comprises 14 residues. This CDR3 is CAWGNRGSTGGYTF. The DNA of the CDR3 is TGTGCCTGGGGTAACAGGGGAAGTACGGGGGGCTACACCTTC. Full variable domain (rest looked up from reference TRBV30 and TRBJ1-2): SQTIHQWPATLVQPVGSPLSLECTVEGTSNPNLYWYRQAAGRGLQLLFYSVGIGQISSEVPQNLSASRPQDRQFILSSKKLLLSDSGFYLCAWGNRGSTGGYTFGSGTRLTVV.

The V call is TRBV20-1, the J call TRBJ2-1, with D unresolved. The CDR3 loop spans 16 amino acids. V lost 6 bases to trimming and J lost 4 bases, with 22 bases between them. CDR1 and CDR2 (germline): DFQATT, SNEGSKA (reference sequence). The CDR3 sequence: CSAASIRANTYNEQFF. CDR3 bases: TGCAGTGCGGCATCGATCCGGGCGAATACTTACAATGAGCAGTTCTTC.

The chain uses TRBV20-1 and TRBJ2-5; 8 positions match TRBD2. Trimming removed 6 bases from V and 4 bases from J; junction bases left unmatched: 13. CDR3 length equals 15 residues. Germline loops: CDR1 DFQATT, CDR2 SNEGSKA (reference sequence). The CDR3 nucleotides read TGCAGTGCCACCTCTTTCGGGAGGGCCGGAGAGACCCAGTACTTC. Its translation: CSATSFGRAGETQYF.

In its sample, this clonotype was seen many times. The CDR3 DNA is TGTGCTAGTGCGCCTCTCGGGTTCTTC. It translates to CASAPLGFF. This chain connects TRBV12-5 to TRBJ2-1; D unresolved. Trimming shortened V by 7 bases and J by 15 bases, and 10 bases separated the two germline ends. This CDR3 is built from 9 residues. Germline-derived CDR1 and CDR2 are LGHNT and FRNRAP.

This clonotype was seen only a few times. The chain combines TRBV18 with TRBJ2-5, with no clear D. The V and J ends lost 8 bases and 5 bases respectively, with 12 bases between them. This CDR3 has 12 residues. CDR1 is KGHSH and CDR2 is LQKENI in the germline V gene. The chain's CDR3 is CASRRAEETQYF. CDR3 nucleotides: TGTGCCAGCCGACGCGCCGAGGAGACCCAGTACTTC.

This clonotype occurred a few times. The chain recombines TRBV5-1 with TRBJ2-1, with no clear D. Trimming removed 1 base from V and 4 bases from J, with 6 bases in between. Germline V gene data show CDR1 as SGHRS and CDR2 as YFSETQ. The CDR3 is made up of 13 amino acids. The CDR3 spells CASSLTEYNEQFF. The CDR3 DNA is TGCGCCAGCAGCTTGACGGAATACAATGAGCAGTTCTTC.

V usage is TRBV12-3 or TRBV12-4 and J usage is TRBJ2-5; D uncertain. The CDR3 runs to 15 residues. Trimming left V 2 bases short and J 5 bases short, with 15 bases between. CDR3 sequence reads: CASSLSELQRETQYF. In DNA, the CDR3 is TGTGCCAGCAGTTTATCAGAACTTCAGAGGGAGACCCAGTACTTC.

In the case of this clonotype: It may be a read error: a sequence one base away is much more abundant. The CDR3 region is CASNRQPQPQHF. As DNA, the CDR3 is TGTGCCAGCAACCGCCAGCCTCAGCCCCAGCATTTT. The rearrangement joins TRBV2 to TRBJ1-5; D is unclear. The CDR3 length is 12 residues. Germline V gene data show CDR1 as SNHLY and CDR2 as FYNNEI. V was clipped by 7 bases and J by 6 bases, with 10 bases between them.

In its sample, this clonotype was seen a few times. A single base separates this from a much larger clone, so it may be a read error. The rearrangement links TRBV12-3 or TRBV12-4 to TRBJ2-1, with a weak D call TRBD2 (6 bases). CDR3 length equals 13 residues. The CDR3 is CARRRDSNNEQFF. The CDR3 bases are TGTGCCCGCAGACGGGACTCCAACAATGAGCAGTTCTTC.

Ten or more counts support this clonotype. This chain links TRBV28 with TRBJ1-1, with 9 bases fitting TRBD1. V lost 5 bases, J lost 4 bases, and 5 bases stayed unmatched. The CDR3 length is 14 residues. In germline, CDR1 is MDHEN, CDR2 SYDVKM. The CDR3 nucleotides are TGTGCCAGCAGTCTGGGACAGGGACTCACTGAAGCTTTCTTT. Its translation: CASSLGQGLTEAFF.

This clonotype was seen repeatedly, ten times or more. This chain joins TRBV2 and TRBJ2-1; D perhaps matches TRBD1 (6 bases). Germline lookup yields CDR1 SNHLY and CDR2 FYNNEI. There are 15 residues in the CDR3. V lost 5 bases and J lost 0, with 11 bases in between. CDR3 amino acids: CASSPGQSSYNEQFF. Written as DNA, the CDR3 is TGTGCCAGCAGTCCAGGACAGAGCTCCTACAATGAGCAGTTCTTC.

As to this clonotype: With a much larger clone just one base away, this may be a read error. The chain's CDR3 is CASKWQGEGGGELFF. As DNA, the CDR3 is TGTGCCAGCAAGTGGCAGGGAGAGGGTGGCGGGGAGCTGTTTTTT. The chain employs TRBV6-1 and TRBJ2-2; D may correspond to TRBD1 or TRBD2 (5 bases each). Between the trimmed V and J ends, which lost 7 bases and 7 bases, there was a span of 19 bases. Germline lookup yields CDR1 MNHNS and CDR2 SASEGT. This CDR3 spans 15 amino acids.

In this sample, this clonotype turned up many times. The V call is TRBV2, the J call TRBJ1-5; weak D call: TRBD1 (5 bases). The CDR3 is 13 residues long. CDR1 is SNHLY, CDR2 FYNNEI, per germline. V was clipped by 5 bases and J by 2 bases, with 7 bases between them. CDR3 nucleotides: TGTGCCAGCAGTAGGGGTGGCAATCAGCCCCAGCATTTT. It translates to CASSRGGNQPQHF.

This clonotype came up many times. J is TRBJ1-1 and V is TRBV12-3 or TRBV12-4, with unresolved D. The CDR3 extends over 14 amino acids. V lost 5 bases and J lost 4, with 14 bases in between. This CDR3 reads CASSPSVNPTEAFF. The CDR3 DNA reads as TGTGCCAGCAGTCCATCTGTTAATCCCACTGAAGCTTTCTTT.

This clonotype has at least ten counts. V is TRBV19 and J is TRBJ2-1, with D maybe TRBD1 (5 bases). The germline V and J ends were trimmed by 4 bases and 0 bases, with 13 bases remaining between them. The CDR3 covers 16 residues. Germline V lookup: CDR1 LNHDA, CDR2 SQIVND (reference sequence). The CDR3 region has the DNA TGTGCCAGTAGTAACAGGTCCCCGAGCTCCTACAATGAGCAGTTCTTC. It yields the protein CASSNRSPSSYNEQFF.